This TCR beta chain came from a study of T-cell memory formation after mild COVID-19. V shed 6 bases, J shed 8 bases, and the junction held 14 bases outside the gene matches. The CDR3 is made up of 16 amino acids. Germline loops: CDR1 DFQATT, CDR2 SNEGSKA (reference sequence). This clonotype was observed many times. It was 5'RACE with constant-segment primers that produced the TCR alpha and TCR beta cDNA libraries, which carried sample barcodes and UMIs. TCRdb reprocessed the 5' RACE reads via MiXCR and lists one record per CDR3 protein. The table shows approximately 440,000 distinct CDR3 sequences, with 20% occurring only once.

Sequencing used PBMCs or a T cell subset sorted from them (not recorded which). The chain links TRBV20-1 to TRBJ2-1, with TRBD2 matching 12 bases. This TCR was recovered from an adult woman who had mild COVID-19 (a few samples of this study predate the infection). Cell type and time point are not known. The CDR3 bases are TGCAGTGCCATCCCCCGACTAGCGGGGGATTTCGATGAGCAGTTCTTC. Protein sequence: CSAIPRLAGDFDEQFF.